Below, one T cell receptor (beta chain) is given with its context. Its matching antigen is unknown. This specimen comes from a study of cytomegalovirus exposure and HLA in healthy donors. Notes on the study in general: V- and J-gene trimming in TCR beta was tied to a missense DCLRE1C variant by an analysis performed later.

The V end lost 3 bases, the J end lost 3 bases, and 6 bases lay between the germline ends. The CDR3 loop spans 12 amino acids. Germline values: CDR1 SGHVS, CDR2 FQNEAQ. The PCR used 60 Vbeta and 13 Jbeta primers. The assay was immunoSEQ multiplex PCR, and TCRdb's table has in-frame clones only and misses some. Here the sample spans around 210,000 clones, around 79% being singletons. The chain employs TRBV7-8 and TRBJ2-7, with D possibly being TRBD1 (6 bases). The clonotype comes from a male donor in good health and CMV-seropositive. The specimen sequenced was PBMCs. CDR3 protein: CASSLTGYEQYF. DNA for the CDR3: TGTGCCAGCAGCTTGACAGGCTACGAGCAGTACTTC.